The 30 T cell receptor beta chains presented below share a single source sample, sequenced in a study of tissue T cells after allogeneic stem cell transplantation. The assay was immunoSEQ multiplex PCR, and TCRdb's table has in-frame clones only and misses some. Of about 48,000 clones listed, about three quarters were seen once; the top ten hold approximately 0.59%. Specimen: sorted cells pooled from one or two spleens. These receptors were taken from a pool of C57BL/6 mice in good health.

This clone was recorded once. Genes and germline come from the mouse. The observed sequence ends 1 residue before the CDR3 terminus, with the missing tail filled in from the germline J gene. The chain couples TRBV20 to TRBJ1-2; no reliable D call. CDR1 is GFQATS, CDR2 STVNSAI, per germline. This CDR3 comprises 13 residues. The V end was cut by 3 bases, the J end by 0 bases, with 8 bases between. The CDR3 bases that were read are TGTGGTGCTAGTGGGAATGCAAACTCCGACTACACC. It translates to CGASGNANSDYT. The entire CDR3 protein is CGASGNANSDYTF.

Note on this clone: Mouse names are used for the genes. CDR3 in amino acids: CTCSAGGAGTEVFF. The part of the CDR3 DNA that was read is TGCACCTGCAGTGCAGGGGGCGCGGGCACAGAAGTCTTC. V is TRBV1 and J is TRBJ1-1; TRBD1 might be the D (5 bases). From the germline J gene comes the end of the CDR3, since the read stops 1 residue before it. This CDR3 spans 14 amino acids. Germline V gene lookup returns CDR1 NSQYPW and CDR2 LRSPGD (reference sequence). V lost 1 base, J lost 4 bases, and 10 bases lay in between.

On this clone itself: Gene and germline names: mouse. The read finishes 1 residue shy of the CDR3 end, and the germline J gene is used to complete it. V and J are TRBV5 and TRBJ2-3; D gene uncertain. CDR1 LGHNA and CDR2 YNLKQL come from the germline V gene (reference sequence). V lost 1 base and J 0 bases, leaving 8 bases between the germline ends. The length of the CDR3 is 15 residues. The CDR3: CASSQGDYSAETLYF. The covered CDR3 bases are TGTGCCAGCAGCCAAGGAGACTATAGTGCAGAAACGCTGTAT.

This clone was seen more than once but under ten times. Gene names are mouse gene names. Coverage ceases 1 residue before the CDR3 finishes, and the germline J gene fills in the end. The chain links TRBV20 to TRBJ1-3, with D possibly matching TRBD1 (6 bases). CDR3 length: 16 residues. Germline-derived CDR1 and CDR2 are GFQATS and STVNSAI. V was pared by 2 bases and J by 0 bases, with 14 bases between. CDR3 DNA (partial): TGTGGTGCTAGGCTTACAGGGTACGGTTCTGGAAATACGCTCTAT. Its translation: CGARLTGYGSGNTLY. The whole CDR3 region reads CGARLTGYGSGNTLYF.

This clone was observed once. The gene symbols are mouse symbols. CDR3 sequence reads: CASSGQNYAEQFF. The sequenced CDR3 bases are TGTGCCAGCTCGGGACAGAACTATGCTGAGCAGTTC. This rearrangement joins TRBV12-2 to TRBJ2-1; 7 positions agree with TRBD1. The read halts 1 residue ahead of the CDR3 end, with the missing end drawn from the germline J gene. CDR1 and CDR2 from the germline V gene are SGHLS and HYDKME. J lost 1 base, V lost 4 bases, and 0 bases had no gene match. The CDR3 totals 13 residues.

With regard to this clone: The germline and genes are mouse ones. The read finishes 1 residue shy of the CDR3 end, and the germline J gene is used to complete it. This chain joins TRBV4 and TRBJ1-2; D is unresolved. V lost 5 bases to trimming and J lost 0 bases, with 7 bases between them. Germline V CDR1 and CDR2: LGHDT, YNNKQL (reference sequence). The CDR3 has 13 amino acids. The CDR3 sequence: CASSPTTNSDYTF. CDR3 bases read: TGTGCCAGCAGCCCGACAACAAACTCCGACTACACC.

Concerning this clone itself: The listed genes are named as in mouse. The CDR3 end lies 1 residue beyond the end of the read and is filled in from the germline J gene. The rearrangement links TRBV4 to TRBJ2-4, with TRBD2 matching 10 bases. The germline V gene has CDR1 LGHDT and CDR2 YNNKQL (reference sequence). V shed 5 bases and J 0 bases; nucleotides not matched to a gene: 8. CDR3 length: 17 residues. The part of the CDR3 DNA that was read is TGTGCCAGCAGCCCCAGACTGGGGGGTCTTAGTCAAAACACCTTGTAC. Translating gives CASSPRLGGLSQNTLY. The complete CDR3 sequence is CASSPRLGGLSQNTLYF. Based on the CDR3 plus reference TRBV4 and TRBJ2-4, the full variable domain is ETAVFQTPNYHVTQVGNEVSFNCKQTLGHDTMYWYKQDSKKLLKIMFSYNNKQLIVNETVPRRFSPQSSDKAHLNLRIKSVEPEDSAVYLCASSPRLGGLSQNTLYFGAGTRLSVL.

A note on this clone: The gene symbols are mouse symbols. The read finishes 1 residue shy of the CDR3 end, and the germline J gene is used to complete it. The gene calls are TRBV1 and TRBJ1-1; 9 nucleotides match TRBD1. Germline V gene sequence: CDR1 NSQYPW, CDR2 LRSPGD (reference sequence). This CDR3 contains 14 residues. The V gene end was trimmed by 5 bases and the J gene end by 4 bases; junction bases not matched to a gene: 5. CDR3: CTCSRQGGGTEVFF. The sequenced part of the CDR3 DNA is TGCACCTGCAGTAGACAGGGGGGGGGCACAGAAGTCTTC.

There are a few counts of this clone. The germline and genes are mouse ones. The missing CDR3 end, 1 residue past where the read stops, is filled in from the germline J gene. V gene TRBV26 combines with J gene TRBJ1-4; tentative D call: TRBD1 (5 bases). V was clipped by 2 bases and J by 3 bases, with 7 bases between them. The length of the CDR3 is 14 residues. In germline, CDR1 is KGHPV, CDR2 FQNQEV (reference sequence). CDR3 residues: CASSLRGTNERLFF. Partial CDR3 DNA: TGTGCCAGCAGTCTGCGGGGGACCAACGAAAGATTATTT.

To note about this clone: The listed genes are named as in mouse. The read comes to an end 1 residue before the CDR3 does, leaving the germline J gene to fill in the end. The rearrangement joins TRBV2 to TRBJ2-5, with D perhaps TRBD1 (7 bases). The CDR3 is 14 residues long. CDR1 is LGHNA, CDR2 YSYQKL, per germline. Trimming removed 0 bases at V and 8 bases at J, with 12 bases between. The part of the CDR3 DNA that was read is TGTGCCAGCAGCCAAGAGGGGCAGGGGGGCACCCAGTAC. It specifies CASSQEGQGGTQY. The entire CDR3 sequence reads CASSQEGQGGTQYF.

Remarks on this clone: The gene symbols are mouse symbols. The read ends 1 residue early relative to the CDR3; the germline J gene fills the gap. At the DNA level, this CDR3 is encoded by other sequences in the same sample as well. This rearrangement joins TRBV1 to TRBJ2-4; tentative D call: TRBD1 (6 bases). The CDR3 is made up of 14 amino acids. With 3 bases removed from V and 3 bases from J, the gap between germline ends came to 10 bases. The V gene's germline CDR1 is NSQYPW and CDR2 LRSPGD (reference sequence). The sequenced CDR3 bases are TGCACCTGCAGTGCCCCGGGACAACAAAACACCTTGTAC. Translation: CTCSAPGQQNTLY. The full CDR3 protein reads CTCSAPGQQNTLYF.

Remarks on this clone: Gene names follow the mouse nomenclature. The sequenced fragment ends 1 residue before the CDR3 boundary, so the rest is inferred from the germline J gene. The rearrangement uses TRBV5 and TRBJ1-6; D remains ambiguous. TRBJ1-6 qualifies as an ORF whose function is uncertain. Germline V CDR1 and CDR2: LGHNA, YNLKQL (reference sequence). The CDR3 runs 14 residues. Deletions cut 3 bases from V and 0 bases from J, with 3 bases between. This CDR3 is CASSHYSYNSPLYF. Partial CDR3 DNA: TGTGCCAGCAGCCATTATTCCTATAATTCGCCCCTCTAC.

Turning to this clone: Each gene name is a mouse one. The read falls 1 residue short of the CDR3 end, and the missing part is taken from the germline J gene. This rearrangement joins TRBV19 to TRBJ1-1; 10 bases are a match to TRBD1. J gave up 4 bases and V 6 bases, and 6 bases lay outside the gene matches. Germline CDR1 and CDR2: FNHDT and SITEND (reference sequence). The CDR3 is 14 amino acids. The covered CDR3 bases are TGTGCCAGCACCCCGGACAGGGGGGTCACAGAAGTCTTC. Its translation: CASTPDRGVTEVF. The full CDR3 protein reads CASTPDRGVTEVFF. The complete variable domain, with remaining parts taken from reference TRBV19 and TRBJ1-1, reads GGIITQTPKFLIGQEGQKLTLKCQQNFNHDTMYWYRQDSGKGLRLIYYSITENDLQKGDLSEGYDASREKKSSFSLTVTSAQKNEMAVFLCASTPDRGVTEVFFGKGTRLTVV.

This clone has a single count. Gene names refer to mouse genes. Read coverage stops 1 residue before the CDR3 terminus; the germline J gene supplies the remainder. V and J are TRBV19 and TRBJ2-2, with 8 bases matching TRBD1. CDR3 length: 15 residues. Germline loops: CDR1 FNHDT, CDR2 SITEND (reference sequence). The ends lost 0 bases at V and 2 bases at J; junction bases unmatched: 0. The CDR3 loop reads CASSIGQGNTGQLYF. The CDR3 bases that were read are TGTGCCAGCAGTATAGGACAGGGGAACACCGGGCAGCTCTAC.

With regard to this clone: Gene names follow the mouse nomenclature. Read sequence stops 1 residue before the CDR3 end, and the germline J gene provides the missing end. The chain combines TRBV19 with TRBJ1-3, with 8 bases matching TRBD1. The CDR3 covers 14 residues. The V and J ends lost 5 bases and 2 bases, in that order; junction bases with no gene match: 3. Germline V gives CDR1 FNHDT, CDR2 SITEND (reference sequence). The DNA read from the CDR3 is TGTGCCAGCAGGCCACAGGGGGCTGGAAATACGCTCTAT. As protein: CASRPQGAGNTLY. The CDR3 as a whole reads CASRPQGAGNTLYF.

In regard to this clone: The genes are named according to mouse. The CDR3 end is not reached by the read, which stops 1 residue before it; the germline J gene fills it in. V usage is TRBV1 and J usage is TRBJ2-7, with D unclear. Trimming pared 4 bases from V and 5 bases from J, leaving 3 bases between. The CDR3 loop spans 10 amino acids. Per the germline V gene, CDR1 is NSQYPW and CDR2 is LRSPGD (reference sequence). The sequenced part of the CDR3 DNA is TGCACCTGCAGTGACAATGAACAGTAC. Protein sequence: CTCSDNEQY. In full, the CDR3 reads CTCSDNEQYF.

In regard to this clone: Gene names and germline match the mouse. The sequence runs out 1 residue before the end of the CDR3; the remainder is reconstructed from the germline J gene. The V and J genes are TRBV16 and TRBJ2-5; D ambiguous. V gave up 2 bases and J gave up 3 bases, with 6 bases separating them. CDR1 and CDR2 (germline): SGHSA, FRNQAP. This CDR3 has 13 amino acids. CDR3 in amino acids: CASSLSQQDTQYF. Partial CDR3 DNA: TGTGCAAGCAGCTTAAGCCAACAAGACACCCAGTAC.

As concerns this clone: Gene names and germline match the mouse. The read ends 1 residue early relative to the CDR3; the germline J gene fills the gap. The chain is built from TRBV3 and TRBJ1-3; 9 bases align to TRBD1. Germline assignment: CDR1 SNHLY and CDR2 FYNGKV (reference sequence). The CDR3 has 15 amino acids. V was clipped by 4 bases and J by 2 bases; unmatched bases: 3. The part of the CDR3 DNA that was read is TGTGCCAGCAGCTGGGACAGGGCGGCTGGAAATACGCTCTAT. This encodes CASSWDRAAGNTLY. The entire CDR3 is CASSWDRAAGNTLYF.

With regard to this clone: The genes are named according to mouse. The read terminates 1 residue ahead of where the CDR3 ends, so the germline J gene completes it. The genes are TRBV20 and TRBJ1-6, with D perhaps TRBD1 (5 bases). TRBJ1-6 is an ORF, with its function uncertain. Germline CDR1 reads GFQATS; CDR2 reads STVNSAI. The CDR3 consists of 13 residues. V lost 0 bases and J 7 bases, leaving 7 bases between the germline ends. CDR3 bases read: TGTGGTGCTAGGGAAGGGGAAAATTCGCCCCTCTAC. Translating it yields CGAREGENSPLY. The full CDR3 reads CGAREGENSPLYF.

As regards this clone: The genes and germline here are from mouse. With the read ending 1 residue before the CDR3 end, the germline J gene is used to fill in that end. The V gene is TRBV31, the J gene TRBJ2-7; maybe TRBD2 (6 bases). Trimming pared 3 bases from V and 0 bases from J, leaving 15 bases between. Germline V gene sequence: CDR1 GKSSPN, CDR2 SITVG. The length of the CDR3 is 15 residues. The sequenced part of the CDR3 DNA is TGTGCCTGGAGCCCCTCGGGGGGTAGCTCCTATGAACAGTAC. It encodes CAWSPSGGSSYEQY. The whole CDR3 sequence is CAWSPSGGSSYEQYF.

Regarding this clone: Gene names and germline refer to mouse. The read stops 1 residue short of the end of the CDR3; the missing end is completed from the germline J gene. The chain couples TRBV29 to TRBJ2-7, with 7 nucleotides matching TRBD1. From germline, CDR1 is MSHET and CDR2 SYDVDS. The CDR3 has 13 residues. V gave up 6 bases and J gave up 0 bases; unmatched junction bases: 2. The covered CDR3 bases are TGTGCTAGCAGGCGGGACAGCTCCTATGAACAGTAC. Amino acid sequence: CASRRDSSYEQY. In full, the CDR3 reads CASRRDSSYEQYF.

In the case of this clone: Mouse gene names apply. The sequenced part of the CDR3 DNA is TGTGCCAGCAGTGGCTGGGGGGGCAGGGACACCCAGTAC. It yields the protein CASSGWGGRDTQY. The full-length CDR3 reads as CASSGWGGRDTQYF. The genes are TRBV13-3 and TRBJ2-5; 10 positions agree with TRBD2. Read coverage stops 1 residue before the CDR3 terminus; the germline J gene supplies the remainder. This CDR3 is built from 14 residues. Trimming at V came to 3 bases and at J to 6 bases, leaving 4 bases not matched to a gene. Germline CDR1 is NNHDY and CDR2 is SYVADS.

As concerns this clone: These gene names are mouse names. The CDR3 end falls 1 residue outside the read, so it is completed with the germline J gene. V and J are TRBV13-2 and TRBJ1-2; 7 bases agree with TRBD1. J lost 4 bases, V lost 1 base, and 4 bases had no gene match. The CDR3 is 14 amino acids. CDR1 NNHNN and CDR2 SYGAGS come from the germline V gene (reference sequence). The CDR3 DNA, read in part, is TGTGCCAGCGGTGATCCACAGGGGTCCTCCGACTACACC. The encoded protein is CASGDPQGSSDYT. The whole CDR3 protein reads CASGDPQGSSDYTF.

For this clone: The gene symbols are mouse symbols. Read sequence stops 1 residue before the CDR3 end, and the germline J gene provides the missing end. The chain links TRBV16 to TRBJ2-5; D unresolved. The V end lost 3 bases, the J end lost 0 bases, and 7 bases lay between the germline ends. Germline V CDR1 and CDR2: SGHSA, FRNQAP. This CDR3 is 14 amino acids long. CDR3 residues: CASSFSINQDTQYF. CDR3 DNA, as far as it was read: TGTGCAAGCAGCTTTTCAATTAACCAAGACACCCAGTAC.

A word on this clone: Mouse gene names apply. The read ends 1 residue early relative to the CDR3; the germline J gene fills the gap. The V call is TRBV16, the J call TRBJ2-3; 9 nucleotides line up with TRBD1. Germline V lookup: CDR1 SGHSA, CDR2 FRNQAP. The CDR3 is 16 residues long. With 5 bases clipped from V and 0 bases from J, the junction kept 6 bases outside the gene matches. The sequenced CDR3 bases are TGTGCAAGCAGCCTCGGGACAGGGACTAGTGCAGAAACGCTGTAT. It encodes CASSLGTGTSAETLY. The CDR3 reads in full as CASSLGTGTSAETLYF.

Concerning this clone itself: Germline and genes here are mouse. The CDR3 extends 1 residue past the end of the read, so its final part is completed from the germline J gene. The chain links TRBV15 to TRBJ1-2, with D hard to call. The V and J ends lost 6 bases and 5 bases respectively, with 7 bases between them. Germline lookup yields CDR1 SGHND and CDR2 FRSKSL. The CDR3 is 11 residues long. The chain's CDR3 is CASSLWSDYTF. The sequenced CDR3 bases are TGTGCCAGCAGCCTCTGGTCCGACTACACC. The complete variable domain, with remaining parts taken from reference TRBV15 and TRBJ1-2, reads DAGVTQTPRHEVAEKGQTIILKCEPVSGHNDLFWYRQTKIQGLELLSYFRSKSLMEDGGAFKDRFKAEMLNSSFSTLKIQPTEPKDSAVYLCASSLWSDYTFGSGTRLLVI.

On this clone: Genes here carry mouse names. The read ends 1 residue shy of where the CDR3 ends; the end is completed using the germline J gene. This chain joins TRBV12-1 and TRBJ2-7; D uncertain. Germline V gives CDR1 SGHSN, CDR2 HYEKVE. This CDR3 region has 12 residues. The V and J ends lost 6 bases and 7 bases respectively, with 15 bases between them. The CDR3 DNA, read in part, is TGTGCCAGCAGTCCCCGGGGAGGAGAACAGTAC. This gives the protein CASSPRGGEQY. The CDR3 reads in full as CASSPRGGEQYF.

A note on this clone: The gene names given are mouse names. The read finishes 1 residue shy of the CDR3 end, and the germline J gene is used to complete it. The gene calls are TRBV5 and TRBJ2-4; 9 bases are shared with TRBD2. The J segment lost 0 bases and the V segment lost 1 base, leaving 2 bases of the junction unmatched. CDR3 length: 16 amino acids. CDR1 and CDR2 from the germline V gene are LGHNA and YNLKQL (reference sequence). The CDR3 DNA, read in part, is TGTGCCAGCAGCCAAGCACTGGGGGGTAGTCAAAACACCTTGTAC. Translation gives CASSQALGGSQNTLY. The CDR3 reads in full as CASSQALGGSQNTLYF.

As for this clone: Any gene name here is a mouse gene name. The CDR3 end falls 1 residue outside the read, so it is completed with the germline J gene. The chain is built from TRBV13-2 and TRBJ1-3; TRBD1 agrees at 7 bases. The ends lost 0 bases at V and 0 bases at J; junction bases unmatched: 9. This CDR3 has 18 amino acids. The germline V gene has CDR1 NNHNN and CDR2 SYGAGS (reference sequence). The CDR3 DNA, read in part, is TGTGCCAGCGGTGATGCAGTCGGGACAGAATATTCTGGAAATACGCTCTAT. Amino acid sequence: CASGDAVGTEYSGNTLY. In full, the CDR3 is CASGDAVGTEYSGNTLYF.

Concerning this clone itself: All gene names here are mouse names. The read gets to within 1 residue of the CDR3 end, and the germline J gene fills in the rest. The rearrangement uses TRBV31 and TRBJ1-1, with 7 positions matching TRBD1. V was clipped by 3 bases and J by 5 bases; unmatched bases: 3. The CDR3 is 12 residues long. Germline CDR1 is GKSSPN and CDR2 is SITVG. The chain's CDR3 is CAWSHRGTEVFF. Partial CDR3 DNA: TGTGCCTGGAGCCACAGGGGTACAGAAGTCTTC.